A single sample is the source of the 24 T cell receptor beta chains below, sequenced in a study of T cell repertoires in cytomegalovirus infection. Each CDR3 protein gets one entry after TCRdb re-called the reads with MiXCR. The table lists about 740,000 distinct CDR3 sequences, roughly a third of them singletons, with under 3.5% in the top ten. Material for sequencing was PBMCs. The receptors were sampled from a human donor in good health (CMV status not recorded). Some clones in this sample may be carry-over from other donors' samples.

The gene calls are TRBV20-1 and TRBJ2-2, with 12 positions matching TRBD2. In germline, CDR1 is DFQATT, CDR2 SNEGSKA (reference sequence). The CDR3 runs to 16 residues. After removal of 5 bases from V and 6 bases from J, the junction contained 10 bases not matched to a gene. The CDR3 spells CSASPLAGGPSGELFF. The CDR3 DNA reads TGCAGTGCTTCCCCTCTAGCGGGGGGGCCCTCCGGGGAGCTGTTTTTT.

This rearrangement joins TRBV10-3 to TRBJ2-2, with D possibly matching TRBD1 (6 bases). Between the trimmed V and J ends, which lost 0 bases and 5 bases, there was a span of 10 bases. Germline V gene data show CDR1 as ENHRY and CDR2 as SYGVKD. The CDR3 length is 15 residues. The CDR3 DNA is TGTGCCATCAGTGAGTCGGGGGACATTACCGGGGAGCTGTTTTTT. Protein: CAISESGDITGELFF.

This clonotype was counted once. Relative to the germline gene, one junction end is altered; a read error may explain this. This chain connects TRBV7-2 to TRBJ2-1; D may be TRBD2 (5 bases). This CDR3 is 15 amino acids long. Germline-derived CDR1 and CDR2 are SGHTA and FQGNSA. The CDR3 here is CASSLGRGPYNEQLF. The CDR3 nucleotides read TGTGCCAGCAGCTTAGGCAGAGGGCCGTACAATGAGCAGTTATTC.

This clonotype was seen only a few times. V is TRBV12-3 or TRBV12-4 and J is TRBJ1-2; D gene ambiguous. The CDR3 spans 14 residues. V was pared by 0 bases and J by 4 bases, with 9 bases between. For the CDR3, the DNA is TGTGCCAGCAGTTTAGCTGATTCCCTCTATGGCTACACCTTC. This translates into CASSLADSLYGYTF.

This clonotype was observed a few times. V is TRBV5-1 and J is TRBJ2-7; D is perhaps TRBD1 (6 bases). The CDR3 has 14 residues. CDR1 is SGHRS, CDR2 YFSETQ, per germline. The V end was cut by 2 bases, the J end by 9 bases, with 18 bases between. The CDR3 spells CASSLGQSSLGQYF. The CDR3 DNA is TGCGCCAGCAGCTTAGGACAGTCCTCCCTGGGGCAGTACTTC.

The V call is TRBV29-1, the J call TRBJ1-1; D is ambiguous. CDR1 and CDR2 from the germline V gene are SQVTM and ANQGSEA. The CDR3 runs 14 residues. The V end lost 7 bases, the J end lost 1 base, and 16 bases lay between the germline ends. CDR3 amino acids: CSARGHNPNTEAFF. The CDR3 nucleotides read TGCAGCGCCAGAGGGCACAACCCGAACACTGAAGCTTTCTTT.

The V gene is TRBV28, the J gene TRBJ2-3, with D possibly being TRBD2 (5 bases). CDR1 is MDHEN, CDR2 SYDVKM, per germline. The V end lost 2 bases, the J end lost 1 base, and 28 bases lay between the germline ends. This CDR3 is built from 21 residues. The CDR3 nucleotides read TGTGCCAGCAGTTTAAAGTTGGGTATCGGGTGCGCGGGTTACGGCACAGATACGCAGTATTTT. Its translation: CASSLKLGIGCAGYGTDTQYF.

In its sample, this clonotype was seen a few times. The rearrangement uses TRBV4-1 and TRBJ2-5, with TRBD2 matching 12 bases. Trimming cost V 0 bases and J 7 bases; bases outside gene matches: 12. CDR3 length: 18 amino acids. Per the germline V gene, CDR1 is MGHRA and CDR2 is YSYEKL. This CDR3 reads CASSQDGPSTSGGATQYF. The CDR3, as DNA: TGCGCCAGCAGCCAAGATGGCCCGTCGACTAGCGGGGGTGCGACCCAGTACTTC.

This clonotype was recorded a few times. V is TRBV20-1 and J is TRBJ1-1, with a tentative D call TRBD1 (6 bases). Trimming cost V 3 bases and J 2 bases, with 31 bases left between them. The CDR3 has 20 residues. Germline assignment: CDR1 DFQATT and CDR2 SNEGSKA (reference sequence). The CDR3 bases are TGCAGTGCTAGGACTTTACCGGAGGACAGTGTGGGGAACAGAAACACTGAAGCTTTCTTT. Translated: CSARTLPEDSVGNRNTEAFF.

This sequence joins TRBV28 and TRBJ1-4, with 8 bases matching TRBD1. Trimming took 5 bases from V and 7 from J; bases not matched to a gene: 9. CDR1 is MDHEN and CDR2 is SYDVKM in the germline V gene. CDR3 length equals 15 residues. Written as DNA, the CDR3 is TGTGCCAGCAGTGAGACAGGGGCAATCAGTGAAAAACTGTTTTTT. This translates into CASSETGAISEKLFF.

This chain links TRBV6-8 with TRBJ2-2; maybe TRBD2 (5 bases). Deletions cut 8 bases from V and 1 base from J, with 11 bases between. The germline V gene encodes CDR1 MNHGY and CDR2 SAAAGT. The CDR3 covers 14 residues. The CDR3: CASATSGNTGELFF. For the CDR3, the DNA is TGTGCCAGCGCGACCAGCGGGAACACCGGGGAGCTGTTTTTT.

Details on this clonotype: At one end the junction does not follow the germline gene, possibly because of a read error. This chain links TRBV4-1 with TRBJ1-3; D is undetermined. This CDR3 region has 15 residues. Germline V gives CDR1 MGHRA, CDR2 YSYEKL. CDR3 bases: TGCGCCAGCAGCCGCGCCGGCGGAGATAGAAACACCCTATATTTT. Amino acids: CASSRAGGDRNTLYF.

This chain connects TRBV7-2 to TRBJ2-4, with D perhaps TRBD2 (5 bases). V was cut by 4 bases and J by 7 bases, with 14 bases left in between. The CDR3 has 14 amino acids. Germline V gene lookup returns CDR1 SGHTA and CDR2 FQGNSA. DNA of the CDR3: TGTGCCAGCAGCTCACGGGGTCGCGCTAACATTCAGTACTTC. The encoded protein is CASSSRGRANIQYF.

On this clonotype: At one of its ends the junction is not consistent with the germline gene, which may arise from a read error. CDR3 DNA: TGTGCCAGCAGCTTGGAGTATAGAAGCAGGAGACAGCCCCAGCATTTT. Its translation: CASSLEYRSRRQPQHF. The rearrangement links TRBV5-3 to TRBJ1-5; D not certain. TRBV5-3 is labeled an ORF, and its function is uncertain. The CDR3 spans 16 residues.

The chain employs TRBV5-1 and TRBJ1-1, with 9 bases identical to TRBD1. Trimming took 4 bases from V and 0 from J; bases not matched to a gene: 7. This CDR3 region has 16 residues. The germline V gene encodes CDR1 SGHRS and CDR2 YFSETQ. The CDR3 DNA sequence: TGCGCCAGCAGCACCTCCGGGACAGGGATGAACACTGAAGCTTTCTTT. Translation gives CASSTSGTGMNTEAFF.

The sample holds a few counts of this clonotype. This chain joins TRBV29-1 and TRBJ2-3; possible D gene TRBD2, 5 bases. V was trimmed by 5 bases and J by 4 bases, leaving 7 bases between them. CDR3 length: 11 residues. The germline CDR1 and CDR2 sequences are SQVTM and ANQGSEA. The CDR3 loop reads CSVPRADTQYF. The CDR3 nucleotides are TGCAGCGTTCCGAGGGCAGATACGCAGTATTTT.

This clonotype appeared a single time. CDR3 in amino acids: CALRDGPRETQYF. In DNA form, the CDR3 reads TGTGCCCTCAGGGACGGACCTCGAGAGACCCAGTACTTC. The rearrangement links TRBV27 to TRBJ2-5; D possibly uses TRBD1 or TRBD2 (5 bases each). The length of the CDR3 is 13 residues. V lost 11 bases, J lost 4 bases, and 17 bases lay in between. CDR1 and CDR2 from the germline V gene are MNHEY and SMNVEV (reference sequence).

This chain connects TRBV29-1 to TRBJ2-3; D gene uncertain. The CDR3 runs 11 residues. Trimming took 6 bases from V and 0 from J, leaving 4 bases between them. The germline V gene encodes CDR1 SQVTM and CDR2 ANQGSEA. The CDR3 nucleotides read TGCAGCGTGGACAGCACAGATACGCAGTATTTT. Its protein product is CSVDSTDTQYF.

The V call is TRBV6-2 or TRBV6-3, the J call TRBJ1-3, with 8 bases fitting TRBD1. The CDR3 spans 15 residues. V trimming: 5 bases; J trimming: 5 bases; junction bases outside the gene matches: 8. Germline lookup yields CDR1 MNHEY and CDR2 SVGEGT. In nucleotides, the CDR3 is TGTGCCAGCAGTCGGACAGGGACTCGCAGAAACACCATATATTTT. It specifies CASSRTGTRRNTIYF.

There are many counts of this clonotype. CDR3 loop: CASSLSSGFDTDTQYF. The CDR3 DNA reads as TGTGCCAGCAGCTTGTCTAGCGGGTTCGACACAGATACGCAGTATTTT. The genes are TRBV7-8 and TRBJ2-3, with 8 nucleotides matching TRBD2. The CDR3 sequence is 16 residues long. Germline V CDR1 and CDR2: SGHVS, FQNEAQ. The ends lost 3 bases at V and 2 bases at J; junction bases unmatched: 7.

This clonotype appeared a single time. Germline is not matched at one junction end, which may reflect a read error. The CDR3 is CASSYLGQMNTEAIF. The DNA of the CDR3 is TGTGCCAGCAGCTACCTGGGGCAGATGAACACTGAAGCTATCTTT. The V and J genes are TRBV7-9 and TRBJ1-1; perhaps TRBD1 as D (5 bases). From germline, CDR1 is SEHNR and CDR2 FQNEAQ (reference sequence). The CDR3 is 15 residues long.

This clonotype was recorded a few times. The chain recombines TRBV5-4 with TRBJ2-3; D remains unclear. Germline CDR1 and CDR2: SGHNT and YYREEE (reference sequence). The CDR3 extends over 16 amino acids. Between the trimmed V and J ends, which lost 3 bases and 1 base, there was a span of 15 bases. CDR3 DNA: TGTGCCAGCAGCTCTACCTGGGCCTATGGCACAGATACGCAGTATTTT. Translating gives CASSSTWAYGTDTQYF. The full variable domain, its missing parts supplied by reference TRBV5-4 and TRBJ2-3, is ETGVTQSPTHLIKTRGQQVTLRCSSQSGHNTVSWYQQALGQGPQFIFQYYREEENGRGNFPPRFSGLQFPNYSSELNVNALELDDSALYLCASSSTWAYGTDTQYFGPGTRLTVL.

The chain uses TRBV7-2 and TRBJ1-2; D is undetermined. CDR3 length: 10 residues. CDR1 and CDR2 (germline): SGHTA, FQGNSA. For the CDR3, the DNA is TGTTCCACCTTAACTGGAGGCTACACCTTC. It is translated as CSTLTGGYTF.

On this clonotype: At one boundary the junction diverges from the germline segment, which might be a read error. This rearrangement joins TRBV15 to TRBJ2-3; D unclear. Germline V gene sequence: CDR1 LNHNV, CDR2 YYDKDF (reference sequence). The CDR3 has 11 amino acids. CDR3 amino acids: CATSRDTSPDF. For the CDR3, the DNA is TGTGCCACCAGCAGAGATACAAGTCCGGATTTT.